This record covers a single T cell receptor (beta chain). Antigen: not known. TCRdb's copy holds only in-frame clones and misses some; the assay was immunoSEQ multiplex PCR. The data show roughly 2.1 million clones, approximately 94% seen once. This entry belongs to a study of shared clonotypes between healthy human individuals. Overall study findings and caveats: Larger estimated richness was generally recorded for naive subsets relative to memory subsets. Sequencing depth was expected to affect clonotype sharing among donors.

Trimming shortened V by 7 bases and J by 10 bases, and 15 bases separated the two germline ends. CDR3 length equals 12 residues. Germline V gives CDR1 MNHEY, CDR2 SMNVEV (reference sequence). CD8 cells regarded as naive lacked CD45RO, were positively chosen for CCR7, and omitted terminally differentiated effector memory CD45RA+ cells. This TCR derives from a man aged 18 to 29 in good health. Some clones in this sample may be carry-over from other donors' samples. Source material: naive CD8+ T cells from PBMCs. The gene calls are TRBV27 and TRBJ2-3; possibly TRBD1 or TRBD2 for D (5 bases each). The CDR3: CASTRGRDPQYF. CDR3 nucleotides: TGTGCCAGCACCCGTGGCCGGGACCCGCAGTATTTT.